The 19 T cell receptor beta chains given below trace back to one sample, sequenced in a study of blood T cells in healthy people across ages. With a J-beta primer mix and a sample-barcoded 5' primer, a second PCR ran about 6 to 11 cycles. MiXCR was run by TCRdb on the 5' RACE reads, yielding one entry per CDR3 protein. The sample records more than 800,000 distinct CDR3 sequences, around 30% being singletons. Sequencing was carried out using blood. These receptor sequences come from a woman of 80 years or more in good health.

To note about this clonotype: Possible read error: a much larger clone is one base away. Lacking the conserved final phenylalanine or tryptophan, this CDR3 likely reflects a read error. The J gene is TRBJ2-1, the V gene TRBV6-2 or TRBV6-3; D is unresolved. V was cut by 7 bases and J by 4 bases, with 8 bases left in between. Germline-derived CDR1 and CDR2 are MNHEY and SVGEGT. The CDR3 totals 12 residues. Here the CDR3 reads CASTVGYNEQFV. DNA of the CDR3: TGTGCCAGCACGGTGGGGTACAATGAGCAGTTCGTC.

This clonotype was detected a few times. This sequence may be a read error, since a much larger clone differs from it by one base. The rearrangement links TRBV7-9 to TRBJ2-3; D call uncertain. The CDR3 is made up of 12 amino acids. Germline assignment: CDR1 SEHNR and CDR2 FQNEAQ (reference sequence). Trimming removed 1 base from V and 8 bases from J, with 7 bases in between. The CDR3 is CASSLEGITQYF. CDR3 in DNA: TGTGCCAGCAGCTTAGAAGGGATTACGCAGTATTTT.

In its sample, this clonotype was seen many times. This chain joins TRBV7-2 and TRBJ2-7; 14 bases line up with TRBD2. Germline assignment: CDR1 SGHTA and CDR2 FQGNSA. The V and J ends lost 4 bases and 7 bases, in that order; junction bases with no gene match: 3. The CDR3 totals 14 residues. The CDR3 spells CASSYGTSGGEQYF. CDR3 nucleotides: TGTGCCAGCAGCTACGGGACTAGCGGGGGTGAGCAGTACTTC.

The chain couples TRBV12-2 to TRBJ2-3. TRBV12-2 is labeled a pseudogene. This CDR3 is built from 19 residues. This CDR3 is CASRKGTARDSLSTDTQYF. The CDR3 DNA is TGTGCAAGTCGCAAAGGAACGGCTCGTGATTCGTTGAGCACAGATACGCAGTATTTT.

This clonotype was recorded many times. This chain connects TRBV20-1 to TRBJ1-2; D gene ambiguous. The CDR3 is 14 residues long. Trimming pared 0 bases from V and 0 bases from J, leaving 8 bases between. The germline V gene encodes CDR1 DFQATT and CDR2 SNEGSKA (reference sequence). The CDR3 coding sequence is TGCAGTGCTAGAGATTTGGGAGCTAACTATGGCTACACCTTC. Protein: CSARDLGANYGYTF.

This clonotype showed up many times. The CDR3 DNA reads as TGTGCCAGCAGCTTGGACCCCCCCCGGAGCAATGAGCAGTTCTTC. Its translation is CASSLDPPRSNEQFF. This chain connects TRBV5-5 to TRBJ2-1, with D unclear. The CDR3 contains 15 residues. V lost 0 bases and J 6 bases, leaving 13 bases between the germline ends. From germline, CDR1 is SGHKS and CDR2 YYEKEE (reference sequence).

About this clonotype itself: This may arise from a read error, as a much more abundant clone is one base away. The rearrangement links TRBV18 to TRBJ1-1, with TRBD1 as a possible D gene (5 bases). The CDR3 covers 14 residues. Germline lookup yields CDR1 KGHSH and CDR2 LQKENI. The CDR3 DNA reads as TGTGCCAGCTCACGTGACAGATGGAACACTGGAGCTTTCTTT. The encoded protein is CASSRDRWNTGAFF.

This clonotype was seen repeatedly, ten times or more. The gene calls are TRBV12-3 or TRBV12-4 and TRBJ2-3; either TRBD1 or TRBD2 may fit D (6 bases each). The V end lost 3 bases, the J end lost 3 bases, and 13 bases lay between the germline ends. The CDR3 totals 15 residues. CDR3 DNA sequence: TGTGCCAGCAGTTTGAGGGGGGTGGGTACAGATACGCAGTATTTT. It translates to CASSLRGVGTDTQYF.

This clonotype was detected many times. The genes are TRBV7-9 and TRBJ2-7; possible D gene TRBD1, 5 bases. The ends were cut back, 11 bases at V and 1 base at J, with 12 bases in the middle. The CDR3 has 12 residues. CDR1 is SEHNR and CDR2 is FQNEAQ in the germline V gene (reference sequence). The DNA of the CDR3 is TGTGCCGTAGGGGTACTTTCCTACGAGCAGTACTTC. It translates to CAVGVLSYEQYF. Drawing the rest from reference TRBV7-9 and TRBJ2-7, the complete variable domain is DTGVSQNPRHKITKRGQNVTFRCDPISEHNRLYWYRQTLGQGPEFLTYFQNEAQLEKSRLLSDRFSAERPKGSFSTLEIQRTEQGDSAMYLCAVGVLSYEQYFGPGTRLTVT.

The chain's CDR3 is CASSINRESSYGYTF. CDR3 coding DNA: TGTGCCAGCAGCATTAACAGGGAGTCCTCCTATGGCTACACCTTC. The chain has TRBV9 and TRBJ1-2, with TRBD1 as a possible D gene (6 bases). The CDR3 is 15 residues long. Germline V gene lookup returns CDR1 SGDLS and CDR2 YYNGEE. The V and J ends lost 4 bases and 4 bases respectively, with 17 bases between them.

This clonotype was seen ten or more times. At one end the junction does not follow the germline gene, possibly because of a read error. The chain couples TRBV10-3 to TRBJ1-5; tentative D call: TRBD1 (5 bases). The CDR3 is 17 amino acids. Germline V gene sequence: CDR1 ENHRY, CDR2 SYGVKD. The CDR3 DNA reads TGTGCCACCAGTGGGTTGGACCAACGGGGCAGCAATCAGCCCCAGCATTTT. This gives the protein CATSGLDQRGSNQPQHF.

Details on this clonotype: A read error may be the cause here, since a much bigger clone is one base away. The rearrangement links TRBV6-1 to TRBJ2-1; no reliable D call. Germline V gives CDR1 MNHNS, CDR2 SASEGT. The CDR3 is 11 amino acids. V lost 6 bases and J lost 10, with 10 bases in between. The CDR3: CASRRPYEQFF. DNA for the CDR3: TGTGCCAGCAGGAGACCCTACGAGCAGTTCTTC.

The J gene is TRBJ2-7, the V gene TRBV6-5; 12 bases agree with TRBD2. The J call may be in error: the DNA end matches TRBJ2-5 better. Germline-derived CDR1 and CDR2 are MNHEY and SVGAGI. CDR3 length equals 17 residues. The CDR3 region has the DNA TGTGCCAGCAGTTACCGCAACCCGGGACTAGCGGGAGAGACCCAGTACTTC. This sequence encodes CASSYRNPGLAGETQYF.

Comments on this clonotype: This clone may be a read error of a much larger clone one base away. The CDR3 does not close with the conserved phenylalanine or tryptophan, likely indicating a read error. The chain links TRBV20-1 to TRBJ1-2, with D unresolved. The CDR3 runs to 11 residues. Germline V gene lookup returns CDR1 DFQATT and CDR2 SNEGSKA (reference sequence). With 5 bases removed from V and 1 base from J, the gap between germline ends came to 5 bases. In DNA form, the CDR3 reads TGCAGTGCTCCCGTTAACTATGGCTACACCCTC. This encodes CSAPVNYGYTL.

This clonotype appeared many times. This rearrangement joins TRBV20-1 to TRBJ2-7, with 8 bases that match TRBD2. J lost 2 bases, V lost 0 bases, and 6 bases had no gene match. The CDR3 extends over 15 amino acids. The V gene's germline CDR1 is DFQATT and CDR2 SNEGSKA (reference sequence). DNA for the CDR3: TGCAGTGCTAGAGAATCAGCGGGGGCGGCCTACGAGCAGTACTTC. Amino acids: CSARESAGAAYEQYF.

This clonotype was detected ten times or more. V is TRBV29-1 and J is TRBJ1-2; D not certain. CDR1 is SQVTM and CDR2 is ANQGSEA in the germline V gene. V lost 0 bases and J 3 bases, leaving 14 bases between the germline ends. This CDR3 has 15 amino acids. CDR3 loop: CSVEDHEFAYYGYTF. Here the CDR3 DNA reads TGCAGCGTTGAAGATCATGAGTTTGCTTACTATGGCTACACCTTC.

There are many counts of this clonotype. This sequence joins TRBV20-1 and TRBJ2-5; 8 bases map to TRBD1. V dropped 3 bases and J dropped 7; count of bases not matched to a gene: 7. Germline V gene sequence: CDR1 DFQATT, CDR2 SNEGSKA (reference sequence). The CDR3 is made up of 13 amino acids. The CDR3 loop is CSASTGGQSTQYF. CDR3 DNA sequence: TGCAGTGCTAGCACAGGGGGGCAATCGACCCAGTACTTC.

The chain joins TRBV20-1 to TRBJ1-6, with D perhaps matching TRBD1 (5 bases). CDR3 length: 16 residues. Trimming shortened V by 3 bases and J by 0 bases, and 12 bases separated the two germline ends. Germline CDR1 DFQATT, CDR2 SNEGSKA (reference sequence). The CDR3 reads CSARGQGHSYNSPLHF. The DNA of the CDR3 is TGCAGTGCTAGGGGTCAGGGTCACTCCTATAATTCACCCCTCCACTTT.

The table lists this clonotype with many counts. The V and J genes are TRBV5-6 and TRBJ2-1; 11 nucleotides align to TRBD2. J lost 9 bases, V lost 2 bases, and 4 bases had no gene match. This CDR3 is built from 14 residues. CDR1 is SGHDT, CDR2 YYEEEE, per germline. In DNA form, the CDR3 reads TGTGCCAGCAGCTTTAGCGGGGGGGCTCGTGAGCAGTTCTTC. Translating gives CASSFSGGAREQFF. Supplemented by reference TRBV5-6 and TRBJ2-1, the full variable domain reads DAGVTQSPTHLIKTRGQQVTLRCSPKSGHDTVSWYQQALGQGPQFIFQYYEEEERQRGNFPDRFSGHQFPNYSSELNVNALLLGDSALYLCASSFSGGAREQFFGPGTRLTVL.